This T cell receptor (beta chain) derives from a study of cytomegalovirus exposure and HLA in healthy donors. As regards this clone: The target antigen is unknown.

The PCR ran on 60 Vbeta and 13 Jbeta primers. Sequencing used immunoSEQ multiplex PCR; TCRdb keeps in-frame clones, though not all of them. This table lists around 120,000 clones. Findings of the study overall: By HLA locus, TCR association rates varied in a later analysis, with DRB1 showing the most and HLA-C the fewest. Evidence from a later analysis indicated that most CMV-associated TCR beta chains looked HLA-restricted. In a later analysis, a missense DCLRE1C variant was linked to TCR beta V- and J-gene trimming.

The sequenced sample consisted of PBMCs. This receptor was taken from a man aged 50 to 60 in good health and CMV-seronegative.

CDR3 in amino acids: CASSFRTALGVYEQYF. The DNA for the CDR3 is TGTGCCAGCAGCTTTAGGACAGCCCTCGGGGTCTACGAGCAGTACTTC. This rearrangement joins TRBV5-6 to TRBJ2-7; D perhaps matches TRBD1 (6 bases). Germline CDR1 SGHDT, CDR2 YYEEEE. The V end was cut by 2 bases, the J end by 3 bases, with 18 bases between. The CDR3 sequence is 16 residues long.